One sample yielded the 5 T cell receptor beta chains listed below, sequenced in a study of blood T cell repertoires in COVID-19. The protocol was immunoSEQ multiplex PCR, while the TCRdb copy is restricted to in-frame clones and leaves out a portion. The table shows tens of thousands of clones, with roughly 90% occurring only once. The sample comprised peripheral blood. The receptor source for this set is a man aged 50-60 years with active or convalescent COVID-19.

The chain joins TRBV3-1 (or the pseudogene TRBV3-2) to TRBJ2-3, with TRBD2 matching over 8 bases. The J segment lost 4 bases and the V segment lost 4 bases, leaving 10 bases of the junction unmatched. The CDR3 has 16 residues. Germline V gives CDR1 LGHDT, CDR2 YNNKEL (reference sequence). CDR3 DNA: TGTGCCAGCAGCCCGGATAGCGGGATCAGACCAGATACGCAGTATTTT. Protein: CASSPDSGIRPDTQYF.

The CDR3 DNA reads TGTGCCAGCAGTGTCGTGTTCGCGGGAGCGAGCAATGAGCAGTTCTTC. Its translation: CASSVVFAGASNEQFF. The chain combines TRBV2 with TRBJ2-1; 7 bases match TRBD2. Per germline, CDR1 SNHLY and CDR2 FYNNEI. The CDR3 covers 16 residues. V gave up 4 bases and J gave up 6 bases; unmatched junction bases: 12.

The rearrangement uses TRBV18 and TRBJ1-4; TRBD1 aligns across 7 bases. The V gene end was trimmed by 3 bases and the J gene end by 0 bases; junction bases not matched to a gene: 1. Looked up from germline, CDR1 is KGHSH and CDR2 is LQKENI. This CDR3 region has 15 residues. CDR3 amino acids: CASSPGTATNEKLFF. The CDR3 DNA is TGTGCCAGCTCACCTGGGACAGCAACTAATGAAAAACTGTTTTTT.

The V and J genes are TRBV4-2 and TRBJ1-5, with D possibly being TRBD1 (5 bases). With 0 bases removed from V and 5 bases from J, the gap between germline ends came to 11 bases. Germline assignment: CDR1 LGHNA and CDR2 YNFKEQ. The CDR3 is 15 amino acids. CDR3 in amino acids: CASSQEEGRDQPQHF. DNA of the CDR3: TGTGCCAGCAGCCAAGAAGAGGGGAGGGATCAGCCCCAGCATTTT.

This chain uses TRBV23-1 with TRBJ2-7; D possibly corresponds to TRBD1 (5 bases). TRBV23-1 is filed as an ORF, its function uncertain. There are 16 residues in the CDR3. The V end was cut by 0 bases, the J end by 1 base, with 13 bases between. CDR3 in amino acids: CASSQSVQGSSYEQYF. DNA of the CDR3: TGCGCCAGCAGTCAATCGGTCCAGGGTTCATCCTACGAGCAGTACTTC.